This T cell receptor beta chain originates from a study of T cell responses to AZD1222 COVID-19 vaccine. The study, taken as a whole, reports: Vaccine-related CD4 TCRs covered spike, predominating at 160-218 and 743-854. Nearly half of the spike-specific TCRs reportedly recognize variant regions that carry no mutations. Most donors were white British and more were female, and clonal diversity was possibly underestimated. No repertoire was sampled before or during the peak T cell response, only after it.

About this clone itself: Its matching antigen is unknown.

Some clones are missing from TCRdb's copy, which holds only in-frame ones; the method was immunoSEQ multiplex PCR. The repertoire includes about 120,000 clones, about 87% of them detected once, and under 6.5% sits in the top ten. V shed 10 bases, J shed 9 bases, and the junction held 2 bases outside the gene matches. The CDR3 has 12 residues. V usage is TRBV12-3 or TRBV12-4 and J usage is TRBJ2-2, with 13 bases identical to TRBD2. This sample comprised peripheral blood, obtained on day 0 of AZD1222 vaccination. The sequence was obtained from an adult in good health. The CDR3 bases are TGTGCCACCGGGACTAGCGGGAGGGAGCTGTTTTTT. Protein: CATGTSGRELFF.